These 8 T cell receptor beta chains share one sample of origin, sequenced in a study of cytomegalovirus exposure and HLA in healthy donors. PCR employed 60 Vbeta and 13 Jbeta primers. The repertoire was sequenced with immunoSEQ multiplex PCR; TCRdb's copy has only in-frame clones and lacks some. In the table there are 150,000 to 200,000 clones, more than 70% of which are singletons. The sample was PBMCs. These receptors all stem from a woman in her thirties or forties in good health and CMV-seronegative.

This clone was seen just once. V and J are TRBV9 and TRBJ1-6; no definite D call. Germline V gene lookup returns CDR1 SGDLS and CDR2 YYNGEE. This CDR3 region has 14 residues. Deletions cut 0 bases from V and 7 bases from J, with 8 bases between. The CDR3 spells CASSVDSGNSPLHF. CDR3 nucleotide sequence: TGTGCCAGCAGCGTAGACAGCGGCAATTCACCCCTCCACTTT.

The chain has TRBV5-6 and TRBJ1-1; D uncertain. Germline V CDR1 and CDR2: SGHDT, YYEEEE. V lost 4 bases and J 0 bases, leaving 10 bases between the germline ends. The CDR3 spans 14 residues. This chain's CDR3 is CASSLVGMNTEAFF. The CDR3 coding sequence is TGTGCCAGCAGCCTAGTAGGCATGAACACTGAAGCTTTCTTT. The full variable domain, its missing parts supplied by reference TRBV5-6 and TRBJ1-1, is DAGVTQSPTHLIKTRGQQVTLRCSPKSGHDTVSWYQQALGQGPQFIFQYYEEEERQRGNFPDRFSGHQFPNYSSELNVNALLLGDSALYLCASSLVGMNTEAFFGQGTRLTVV.

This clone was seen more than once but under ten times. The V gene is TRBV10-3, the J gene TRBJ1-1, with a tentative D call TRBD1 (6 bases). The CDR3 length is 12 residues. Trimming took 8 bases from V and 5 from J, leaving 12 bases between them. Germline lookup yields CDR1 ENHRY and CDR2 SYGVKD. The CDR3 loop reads CAIREGGTEAFF. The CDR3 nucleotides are TGTGCCATCCGGGAGGGGGGAACTGAAGCTTTCTTT.

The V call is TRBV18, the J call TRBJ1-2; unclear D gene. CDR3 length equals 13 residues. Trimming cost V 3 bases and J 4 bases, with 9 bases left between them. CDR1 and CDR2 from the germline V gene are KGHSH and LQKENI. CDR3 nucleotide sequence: TGTGCCAGCTCACCCTCAGGACTCTATGGCTACACCTTC. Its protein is CASSPSGLYGYTF. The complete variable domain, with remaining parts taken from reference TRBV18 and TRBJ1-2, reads NAGVMQNPRHLVRRRGQEARLRCSPMKGHSHVYWYRQLPEEGLKFMVYLQKENIIDESGMPKERFSAEFPKEGPSILRIQQVVRGDSAAYFCASSPSGLYGYTFGSGTRLTVV.

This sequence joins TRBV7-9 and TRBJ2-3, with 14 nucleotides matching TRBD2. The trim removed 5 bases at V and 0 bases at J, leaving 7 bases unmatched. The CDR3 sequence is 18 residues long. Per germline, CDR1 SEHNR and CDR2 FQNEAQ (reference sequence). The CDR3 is CASSPGLAGDFSTDTQYF. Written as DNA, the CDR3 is TGTGCCAGCAGCCCGGGACTAGCGGGAGACTTTAGCACAGATACGCAGTATTTT.

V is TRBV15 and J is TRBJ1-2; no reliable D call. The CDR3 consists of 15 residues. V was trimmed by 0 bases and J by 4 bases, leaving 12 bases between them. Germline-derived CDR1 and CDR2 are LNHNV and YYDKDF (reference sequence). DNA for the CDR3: TGTGCCACCAGCAGAGATTACGATACAAGCTATGGCTACACCTTC. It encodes CATSRDYDTSYGYTF.

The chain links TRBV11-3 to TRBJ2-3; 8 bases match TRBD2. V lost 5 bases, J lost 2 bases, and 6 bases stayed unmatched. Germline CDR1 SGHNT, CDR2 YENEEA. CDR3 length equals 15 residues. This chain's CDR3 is CASSPSGPNTDTQYF. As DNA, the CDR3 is TGTGCCAGCAGCCCTAGCGGGCCTAACACAGATACGCAGTATTTT.

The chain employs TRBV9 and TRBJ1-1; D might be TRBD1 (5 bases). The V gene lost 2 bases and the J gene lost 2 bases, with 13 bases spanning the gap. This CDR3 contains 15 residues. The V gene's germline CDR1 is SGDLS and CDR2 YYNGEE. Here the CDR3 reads CASSVGGGGNTEAFF. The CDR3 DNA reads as TGTGCCAGCAGCGTTGGCGGGGGGGGAAACACTGAAGCTTTCTTT.